The 5 T cell receptor beta chains below were found in one sample sequenced in a study of glioma-infiltrating T cells. Using RNA template, CDR3s of TCR alpha and beta were amplified with iRepertoire arm-PCR. TCRdb recomputed calls from the multiplex PCR reads with MiXCR, one row per CDR3 protein. The sample has about 410,000 distinct CDR3 sequences; roughly two fifths are singletons. The sample consisted of glioma tissue, nonneoplastic brain tissue, or PBMCs (not recorded which). Receptors originate from a human donor with low-grade glioma or glioblastoma, undergoing nonglioma brain surgery, or in good health (not recorded which).

About this clonotype itself: A much larger clone lies a single base off, so this may be a read error. The CDR3 protein is CASTLARSDTQYF. The CDR3 DNA follows: TGTGCCAGCACACTAGCGCGGTCAGATACGCAGTATTTT. The chain joins TRBV6-2 or TRBV6-3 to TRBJ2-3; 7 bases map to TRBD2. V dropped 7 bases and J dropped 4; count of bases not matched to a gene: 5. The CDR3 totals 13 residues. From germline, CDR1 is MNHEY and CDR2 SVGEGT.

The V gene is TRBV5-4, the J gene TRBJ2-1, with a weak D call TRBD1 (6 bases). CDR3 length: 15 amino acids. Trimming took 4 bases from V and 7 from J, leaving 18 bases between them. CDR1 and CDR2 (germline): SGHNT, YYREEE (reference sequence). For the CDR3, the DNA is TGTGCCAGCAGCCCAATATTAGCAGGGGATAATGAGCAGTTCTTC. Its translation: CASSPILAGDNEQFF.

This chain connects TRBV20-1 to TRBJ2-1; 11 bases are shared with TRBD2. Unmatched junction bases numbered 8, after V lost 6 bases and J lost 7 bases. Germline V gene lookup returns CDR1 DFQATT and CDR2 SNEGSKA (reference sequence). CDR3 length: 14 residues. The DNA of the CDR3 is TGCAGTGCGCTTACTAGCGGGAGTTCGAATGAGCAGTTCTTC. Protein: CSALTSGSSNEQFF.

This clonotype was recorded a few times. The rearrangement links TRBV6-1 to TRBJ2-3; 9 nucleotides align to TRBD2. Germline-derived CDR1 and CDR2 are MNHNS and SASEGT. V gave up 6 bases and J gave up 2 bases; unmatched junction bases: 9. CDR3 size: 16 residues. CDR3 bases: TGTGCCAGCAGCCAGGGTAGCGGGAGTCCCACAGATACGCAGTATTTT. This translates into CASSQGSGSPTDTQYF.

This clonotype was found a few times. The V call is TRBV27, the J call TRBJ1-4; 8 nucleotides match TRBD1. The CDR3 totals 14 residues. Germline assignment: CDR1 MNHEY and CDR2 SMNVEV (reference sequence). The junction had 7 bases not matched to a gene; V was cut back by 5 bases and J by 8 bases. The CDR3 region has the DNA TGTGCCAGCAGTCCGGGACAGGCGAGCGAAAAACTGTTTTTT. It is translated as CASSPGQASEKLFF.